This TCR beta chain is from a study of cytomegalovirus exposure and HLA in healthy donors. Study-wide findings and caveats: Accurate HLA-A and HLA-B prediction from TCR beta sequences was reported for most subjects.

This CDR3 has 16 amino acids. V shed 6 bases, J shed 3 bases, and the junction held 13 bases outside the gene matches. The germline gives CDR1 SGHNT, CDR2 YYREEE (reference sequence). The PCR had 60 Vbeta and 13 Jbeta primers. Produced via immunoSEQ multiplex PCR; TCRdb's table is partial and in-frame only. The profile shows about 95,000 clones, over 70% of them singletons. Details on this clone: Its antigen is unknown.

The TCR sequence derives from a man in his late teens or twenties in good health and CMV-seropositive. The chain uses TRBV5-4 and TRBJ2-7, with 9 bases matching TRBD2. The sequenced material came from PBMCs. As DNA, the CDR3 is TGTGCCAGCACCCCGAGGCCGGGGACTAGCCTCTACGAGCAGTACTTC. Translating it yields CASTPRPGTSLYEQYF.